This T cell receptor (beta chain) stems from a study of blood T cell repertoires in COVID-19. In the authors' workflow: Amplification with reference gene primers provided the estimates of nucleated cell counts. The table came from immunoSEQ multiplex PCR; TCRdb's copy has only in-frame clones and leaves some out. V and J calls plus clone size are reproduced from that table; the DNA served to infer D and trimming. This table has about 14,000 clones, 75% to 90% appearing once. This CDR3 spans 14 amino acids. Unmatched junction bases numbered 8, after V lost 8 bases and J lost 5 bases. The germline V gene has CDR1 MNHEY and CDR2 SVGAGI.

Sample: peripheral blood. This sequence joins TRBV6-5 and TRBJ1-4; 7 nucleotides line up with TRBD1. The origin of this receptor is a man over 45 with active COVID-19. As DNA, the CDR3 is TGTGCCAGCCGAATGGACAGGTTCAATGAAAAACTGTTTTTT. Amino acids: CASRMDRFNEKLFF.